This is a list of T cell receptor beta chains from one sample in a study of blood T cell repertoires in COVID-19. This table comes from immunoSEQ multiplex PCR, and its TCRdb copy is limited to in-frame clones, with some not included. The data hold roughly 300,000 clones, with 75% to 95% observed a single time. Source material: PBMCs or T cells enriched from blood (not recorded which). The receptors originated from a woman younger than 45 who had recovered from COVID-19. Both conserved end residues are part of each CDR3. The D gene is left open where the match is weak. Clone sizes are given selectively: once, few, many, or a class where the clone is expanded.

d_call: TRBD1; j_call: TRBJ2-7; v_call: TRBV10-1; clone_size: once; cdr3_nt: TGCGCCAGCAGGGGACAGGGGGACAACTCCGAGCAGTACTTC; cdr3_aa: CASRGQGDNSEQYF
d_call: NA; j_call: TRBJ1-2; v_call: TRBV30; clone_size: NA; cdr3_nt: TGTGCCTGGAGTGTAGACCGTCCTAGGGGTTTC; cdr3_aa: CAWSVDRPRGF
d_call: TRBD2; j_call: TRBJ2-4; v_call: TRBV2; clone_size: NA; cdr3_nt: TGTGCCAGCAGTGAAGGAAAACTAGCGGGAGCCAAAAACATTCAGTACTTC; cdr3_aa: CASSEGKLAGAKNIQYF
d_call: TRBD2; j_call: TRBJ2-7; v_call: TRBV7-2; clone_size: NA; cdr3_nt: TGTGCCAGCAGCTTATCCTCCGGGACTAGACTCTACGAGCAGTACTTC; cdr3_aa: CASSLSSGTRLYEQYF
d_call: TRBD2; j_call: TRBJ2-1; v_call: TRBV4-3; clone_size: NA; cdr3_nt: TGCGCCAGCAGCCAAGTAACCCCGGGAGGCAGTTCCAATGAGCAGTTCTTC; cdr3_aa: CASSQVTPGGSSNEQFF
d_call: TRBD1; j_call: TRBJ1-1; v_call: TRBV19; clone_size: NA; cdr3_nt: TGTGCCAGTAGTATGCGGGCAGGGGGTCACACTGAAGCTTTCTTT; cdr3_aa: CASSMRAGGHTEAFF
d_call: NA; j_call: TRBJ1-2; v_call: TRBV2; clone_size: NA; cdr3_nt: TGTGCCACCTCACAGAACTATGGCTACACCTTC; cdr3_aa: CATSQNYGYTF
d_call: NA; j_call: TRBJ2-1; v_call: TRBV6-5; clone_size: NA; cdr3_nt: TGTGCCAGCAGGCTAAGAAATGAGCAGTTCTTC; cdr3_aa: CASRLRNEQFF
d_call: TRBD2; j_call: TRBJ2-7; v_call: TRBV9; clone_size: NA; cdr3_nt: TGTGCCAGCAGCCAAGGACTAGCGTCCTACGAGCAGTACTTC; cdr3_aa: CASSQGLASYEQYF
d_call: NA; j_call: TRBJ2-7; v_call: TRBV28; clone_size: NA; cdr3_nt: TGTGCCAGCGTGGGGCACAGGGACTACGAGCAGTACTTC; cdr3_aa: CASVGHRDYEQYF
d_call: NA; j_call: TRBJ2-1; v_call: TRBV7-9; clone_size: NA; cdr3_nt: TGTGCCAGCAGCCCCCTCGGGGATGAGCAGTTCTTC; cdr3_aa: CASSPLGDEQFF
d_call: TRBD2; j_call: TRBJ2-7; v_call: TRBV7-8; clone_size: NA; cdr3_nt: TGTGCCAGCAGTTACTCAGCGGGAGGGTTCTCCTACGAGCAGTACTTC; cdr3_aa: CASSYSAGGFSYEQYF
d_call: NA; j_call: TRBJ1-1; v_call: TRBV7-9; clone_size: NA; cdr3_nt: TGTGCCAGCAGCTCGCGGGGGATTTCGGAAGCTTTCTTT; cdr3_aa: CASSSRGISEAFF
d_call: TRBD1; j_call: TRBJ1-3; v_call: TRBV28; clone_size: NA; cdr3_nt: TGTGCCAGCAGCGAGACAGGGCAGGCCGGAAACACCATATATTTT; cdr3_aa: CASSETGQAGNTIYF
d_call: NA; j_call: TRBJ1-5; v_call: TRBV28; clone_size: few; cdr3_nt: TGTGCCAGCAGTTTAGCGGCCCTCCTCGGCTATCAGCCCCAGCATTTT; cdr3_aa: CASSLAALLGYQPQHF
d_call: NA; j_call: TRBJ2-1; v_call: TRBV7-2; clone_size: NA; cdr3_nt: TGTGCCAGCAGCTCCAGCGTGGGGGGTGAGCAGTTCTTC; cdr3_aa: CASSSSVGGEQFF
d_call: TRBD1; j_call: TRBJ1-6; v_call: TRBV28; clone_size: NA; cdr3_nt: TGTGCCAGCAGTTTAGGCCCGGACAGGGGTAGGTCACCCCTCCACTTT; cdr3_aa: CASSLGPDRGRSPLHF
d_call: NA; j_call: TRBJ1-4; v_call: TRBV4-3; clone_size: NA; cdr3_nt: TGCGCCAGCAGCCAAGAGGGAGGGCCTAATGAAAAACTGTTTTTT; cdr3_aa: CASSQEGGPNEKLFF
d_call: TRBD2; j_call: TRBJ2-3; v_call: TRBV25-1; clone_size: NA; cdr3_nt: TGTGCCAGCAGTGAATATCTGTCTGGGACTAGCGGCACAGATACGCAGTATTTT; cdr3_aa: CASSEYLSGTSGTDTQYF
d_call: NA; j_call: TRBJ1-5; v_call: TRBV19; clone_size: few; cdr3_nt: TGTGCCAGTAGTATACAGGGAAGCAATCAGCCCCAGCATTTT; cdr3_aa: CASSIQGSNQPQHF
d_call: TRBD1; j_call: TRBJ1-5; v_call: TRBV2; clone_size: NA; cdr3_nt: TGTGCCAGCAGTGCTGGGACAGGGCTATATAGCAATCAGCCCCAGCATTTT; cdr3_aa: CASSAGTGLYSNQPQHF
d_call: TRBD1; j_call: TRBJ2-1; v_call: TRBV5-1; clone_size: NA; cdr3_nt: TGCGCCAGCAGCTTTCCGGACAGGGGGCTGTTCAATGAGCAGTTCTTC; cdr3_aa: CASSFPDRGLFNEQFF
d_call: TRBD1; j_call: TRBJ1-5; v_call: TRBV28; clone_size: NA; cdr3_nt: TGTGCCAGCAGTGGGGCCTCGGCAGGGGGCAGCAATCAGCCCCAGCATTTT; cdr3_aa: CASSGASAGGSNQPQHF
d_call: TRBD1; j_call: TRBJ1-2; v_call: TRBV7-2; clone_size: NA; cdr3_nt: TGTGCCAGCAGACCGGACAGGGAAGGTTCGAGGAGGGGCTACACCTTC; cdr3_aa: CASRPDREGSRRGYTF
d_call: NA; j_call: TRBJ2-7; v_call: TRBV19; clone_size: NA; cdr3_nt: TGTGCCAGTAGTATATCTACCGGGACACTCTACGAGCAGTACTTC; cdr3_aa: CASSISTGTLYEQYF
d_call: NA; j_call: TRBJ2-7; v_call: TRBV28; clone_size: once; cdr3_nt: TGTGCCAGCAGTTTATTAGGTCAGGGTGGTGGCTACGAGCAGTACTTC; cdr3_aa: CASSLLGQGGGYEQYF
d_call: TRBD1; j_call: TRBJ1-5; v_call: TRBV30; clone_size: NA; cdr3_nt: TGTGCCTGGAGTGTAAGGACAGGGGATCAGCCCCAGCATTTT; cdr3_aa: CAWSVRTGDQPQHF
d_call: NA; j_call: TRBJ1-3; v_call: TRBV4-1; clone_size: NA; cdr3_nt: TGCGCCAGCAGTCAACAAACGGGGGGCTCTGGAAACACCATATATTTT; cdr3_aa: CASSQQTGGSGNTIYF
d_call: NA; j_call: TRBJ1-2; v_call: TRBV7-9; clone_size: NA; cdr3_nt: TGTGCCAGCAGCTTATCTACCATGCCCTATGGCTACACCTTC; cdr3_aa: CASSLSTMPYGYTF
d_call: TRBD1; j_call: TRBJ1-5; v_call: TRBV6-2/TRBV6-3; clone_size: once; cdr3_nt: TGTGCCAGCAGTTACTCAGCCAGGACAGGAAATCAGCCCCAGCATTTT; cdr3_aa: CASSYSARTGNQPQHF
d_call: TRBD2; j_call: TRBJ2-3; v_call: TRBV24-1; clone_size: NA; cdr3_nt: TGTGCCACCAGTGATGAAACTAGCGGCACAGATACGCAGTATTTT; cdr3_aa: CATSDETSGTDTQYF
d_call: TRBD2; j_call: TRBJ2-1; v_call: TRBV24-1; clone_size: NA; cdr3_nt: TGTGCCACCAGTGATCGGACTAGCGGGAGGGGAGATGAGCAGTTCTTC; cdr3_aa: CATSDRTSGRGDEQFF
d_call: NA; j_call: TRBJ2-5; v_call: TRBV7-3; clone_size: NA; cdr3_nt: TGTGCCAGCAGCCCTGGTGCCGGTGTAGAGACCCAGTACTTC; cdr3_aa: CASSPGAGVETQYF
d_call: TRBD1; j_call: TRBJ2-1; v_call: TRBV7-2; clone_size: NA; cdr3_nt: TGTGCCAGCGGCACAGGGGGCTCCTACAATGAGCAGTTCTTC; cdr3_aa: CASGTGGSYNEQFF
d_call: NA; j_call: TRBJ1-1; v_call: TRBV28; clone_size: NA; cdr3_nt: TGTGCCAGCGGACAGACTGAAGCTTTCTTT; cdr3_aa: CASGQTEAFF
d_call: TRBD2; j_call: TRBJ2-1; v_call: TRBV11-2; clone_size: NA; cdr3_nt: TGTGCCAGCAGCTTAGTAGGTAGCGGGACATATGAGCAGTTCTTC; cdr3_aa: CASSLVGSGTYEQFF
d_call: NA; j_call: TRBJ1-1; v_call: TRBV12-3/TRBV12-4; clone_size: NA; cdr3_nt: TGTGCCAGCAAACGCTGGAGCACTGAAGCTTTCTTT; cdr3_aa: CASKRWSTEAFF
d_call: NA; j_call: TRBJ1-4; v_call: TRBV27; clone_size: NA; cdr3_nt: TGTGCCAGCAGACGGAGCCTTAGGGAAAAACTGTTTTTT; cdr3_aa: CASRRSLREKLFF
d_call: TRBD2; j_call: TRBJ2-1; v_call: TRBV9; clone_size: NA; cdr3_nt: TGTGCCAGCAGCGCGACTAGCGGGAGTCCCCCCTACAATGAGCAGTTCTTC; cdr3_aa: CASSATSGSPPYNEQFF
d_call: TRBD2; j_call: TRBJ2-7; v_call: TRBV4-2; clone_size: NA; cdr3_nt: TGTGCCAGCAGCCAAGAAAGCGGGAGTGGTTACGAGCAGTACTTC; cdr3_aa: CASSQESGSGYEQYF
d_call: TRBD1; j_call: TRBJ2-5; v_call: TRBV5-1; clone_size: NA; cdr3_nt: TGCGCCAGCAGCTTGGATACAGGGGGCCAAGAGACCCAGTACTTC; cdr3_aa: CASSLDTGGQETQYF
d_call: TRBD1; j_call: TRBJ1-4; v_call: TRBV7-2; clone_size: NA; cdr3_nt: TGTGCCAGCAGCTCCCCGGGACAGGGACGGGAAAAACTGTTTTTT; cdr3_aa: CASSSPGQGREKLFF
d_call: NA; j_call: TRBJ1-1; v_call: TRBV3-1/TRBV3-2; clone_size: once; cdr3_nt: TGTGCCAGCAGCTCACAGGTGAACACTGAAGCTTTCTTT; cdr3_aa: CASSSQVNTEAFF
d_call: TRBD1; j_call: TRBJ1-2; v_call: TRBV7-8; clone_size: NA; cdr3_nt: TGTGCCAGCAGCTTCCGGGACAGGGGTGACTATGGCTACACCTTC; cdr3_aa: CASSFRDRGDYGYTF
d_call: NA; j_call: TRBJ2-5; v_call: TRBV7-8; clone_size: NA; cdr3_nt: TGTGCCAGCAGCTTAGGCCTCGGGGTTCAAGAGACCCAGTACTTC; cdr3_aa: CASSLGLGVQETQYF
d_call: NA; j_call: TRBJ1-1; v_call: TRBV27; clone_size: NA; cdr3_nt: TGTGCCAGCAGTTCCCAAACAGCGAACACTGAAGCTTTCTTT; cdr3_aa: CASSSQTANTEAFF
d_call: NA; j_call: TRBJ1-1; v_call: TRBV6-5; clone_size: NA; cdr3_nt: TGTGCCAGCAGTTACCGGGGGGCGGGGAACACTGAAGCTTTCTTT; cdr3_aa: CASSYRGAGNTEAFF
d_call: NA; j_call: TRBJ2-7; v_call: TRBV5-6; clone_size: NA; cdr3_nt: TGTGCCAGCAGCTCTTCCTACGAGCAGTACTTC; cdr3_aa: CASSSSYEQYF
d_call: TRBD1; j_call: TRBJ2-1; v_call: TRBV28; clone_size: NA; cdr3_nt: TGTGCCAGCAGTTCCCCTACAGGGGCGCGAAGTGAGCAGTTCTTC; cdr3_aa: CASSSPTGARSEQFF
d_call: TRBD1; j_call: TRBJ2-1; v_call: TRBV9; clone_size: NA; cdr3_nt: TGTGCCAGCAGCTTCTCCGACAGGGGCCCTGAACTAGCTGACAATGAGCAGTTCTTC; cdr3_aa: CASSFSDRGPELADNEQFF
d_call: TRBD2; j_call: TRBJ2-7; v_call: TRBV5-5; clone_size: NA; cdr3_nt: TGTGCCAGCAGCTTTTTGGCGGGAGGCTACGAGCAGTACTTC; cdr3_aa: CASSFLAGGYEQYF
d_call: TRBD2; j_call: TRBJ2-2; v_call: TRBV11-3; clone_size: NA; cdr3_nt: TGTGCCAGCAGTACTAGCGGAACCGGGGAGCTGTTTTTT; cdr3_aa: CASSTSGTGELFF
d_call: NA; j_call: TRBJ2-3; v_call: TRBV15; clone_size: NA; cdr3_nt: TGTGCCACCAGCAGAGTCGGGAGCACAGATACGCAGTATTTT; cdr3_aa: CATSRVGSTDTQYF
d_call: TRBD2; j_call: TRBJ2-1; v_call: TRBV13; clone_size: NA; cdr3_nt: TGTGCCAGCAGCTTAGGTCAGGTGGGACTAGGGGCCTACAATGAGCAGTTCTTC; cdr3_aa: CASSLGQVGLGAYNEQFF
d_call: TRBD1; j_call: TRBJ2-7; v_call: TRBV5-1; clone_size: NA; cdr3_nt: TGCGCCAGCAGCCGAGGGACAGGGTGGGAGCAGTACTTC; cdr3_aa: CASSRGTGWEQYF
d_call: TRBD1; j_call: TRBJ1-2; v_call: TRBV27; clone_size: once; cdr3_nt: TGTGCCAGCTCCCTTGGCGGGACAGGGAACTATGGCTACACCTTC; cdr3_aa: CASSLGGTGNYGYTF
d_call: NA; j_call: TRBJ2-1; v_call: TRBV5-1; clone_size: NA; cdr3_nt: TGCGCCAGCAGCTCCCCTAGAAGAGGGAATGAGCAGTTCTTC; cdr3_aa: CASSSPRRGNEQFF
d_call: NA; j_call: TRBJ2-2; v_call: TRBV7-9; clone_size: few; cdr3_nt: TGTGCCAGCAGCTTATCTATGCGCCCCAACACCGGGGAGCTGTTTTTT; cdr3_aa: CASSLSMRPNTGELFF
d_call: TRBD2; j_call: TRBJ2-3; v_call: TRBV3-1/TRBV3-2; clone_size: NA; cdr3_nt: TGTGCCAGCAGCCAAATGGTGCCGGAGACTAGCGGCACTAGCACAGATACGCAGTATTTT; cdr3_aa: CASSQMVPETSGTSTDTQYF
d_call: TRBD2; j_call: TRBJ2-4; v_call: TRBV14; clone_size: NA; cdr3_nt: TGTGCCAGCAGCCAAGATAATCTAGCGGGGTTTCAGTACTTC; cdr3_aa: CASSQDNLAGFQYF